These 12 T cell receptor beta chains came from one sample sequenced in a study of cytomegalovirus exposure and HLA in healthy donors. Researchers ran the PCR with 60 Vbeta and 13 Jbeta primers. Clones were sequenced by immunoSEQ multiplex PCR, and TCRdb holds only the in-frame ones, with some missing. In the table there are 65,000 to 85,000 clones, about three quarters of which are singletons. The material sequenced was PBMCs. Receptor source: a male donor in good health and CMV-seropositive.

This chain uses TRBV7-9 with TRBJ1-2, with TRBD1 matching 7 bases. The length of the CDR3 is 13 residues. Unmatched junction bases numbered 4, after V lost 6 bases and J lost 3 bases. Germline-derived CDR1 and CDR2 are SEHNR and FQNEAQ (reference sequence). CDR3 amino acids: CASRYQGDYGYTF. In DNA, the CDR3 is TGTGCCAGCAGGTATCAGGGGGACTATGGCTACACCTTC.

This rearrangement joins TRBV11-3 to TRBJ2-7, with a tentative D call TRBD1 (5 bases). V lost 4 bases to trimming and J lost 4 bases, with 14 bases between them. Germline V gene lookup returns CDR1 SGHNT and CDR2 YENEEA. The CDR3 is 14 residues long. The CDR3 is CASSYARAPYEQYF. As DNA, the CDR3 is TGTGCCAGCAGCTACGCCAGGGCACCATACGAGCAGTACTTC. Using reference TRBV11-3 and TRBJ2-7 for the parts outside the CDR3, the full variable domain is EAGVVQSPRYKIIEKKQPVAFWCNPISGHNTLYWYLQNLGQGPELLIRYENEEAVDDSQLPKDRFSAERLKGVDSTLKIQPAELGDSAVYLCASSYARAPYEQYFGPGTRLTVT.

The genes are TRBV6-5 and TRBJ1-6; D gene uncertain. Germline loops: CDR1 MNHEY, CDR2 SVGAGI. Deletions cut 5 bases from V and 2 bases from J, with 7 bases between. This CDR3 contains 14 residues. The CDR3 reads CASSPGTYNSPLHF. CDR3 nucleotide sequence: TGTGCCAGCAGTCCCGGGACCTATAATTCACCCCTCCACTTT.

V is TRBV5-1 and J is TRBJ2-7; weak D call: TRBD1 (6 bases). Germline V gene lookup returns CDR1 SGHRS and CDR2 YFSETQ. With 4 bases removed from V and 3 bases from J, the gap between germline ends came to 11 bases. The CDR3 has 13 residues. CDR3 coding DNA: TGCGCCAGCAGCAGGGGACAAAACTACGAGCAGTACTTC. Translation: CASSRGQNYEQYF.

The chain recombines TRBV5-6 with TRBJ2-5; D might be TRBD1 (6 bases). Germline CDR1 SGHDT, CDR2 YYEEEE. The CDR3 is made up of 17 amino acids. Trimming stripped 1 base from V and 0 bases from J, with 16 bases between. The CDR3 DNA follows: TGTGCCAGCAGCTTGTTGGGCAGGGGATTGTACCAAGAGACCCAGTACTTC. Protein product: CASSLLGRGLYQETQYF.

V and J are TRBV18 and TRBJ1-2; TRBD1 aligns across 7 bases. This CDR3 contains 14 residues. Germline V gene lookup returns CDR1 KGHSH and CDR2 LQKENI. V dropped 6 bases and J dropped 0; count of bases not matched to a gene: 4. CDR3 DNA sequence: TGTGCCAGCTCGCCGGGACAGACTAACTATGGCTACACCTTC. It yields the protein CASSPGQTNYGYTF.

V gene TRBV4-2 combines with J gene TRBJ2-2, with D perhaps TRBD1 (6 bases). This CDR3 has 16 amino acids. Germline CDR1 LGHNA, CDR2 YNFKEQ. Trimming shortened V by 4 bases and J by 3 bases, and 15 bases separated the two germline ends. CDR3 region: CASSRTSQGDTGELFF. CDR3 DNA sequence: TGTGCCAGCAGCCGAACGTCACAGGGAGACACCGGGGAGCTGTTTTTT.

This chain uses TRBV9 with TRBJ1-5; 7 bases align to TRBD1. CDR1 and CDR2 from the germline V gene are SGDLS and YYNGEE. The V segment lost 0 bases and the J segment 7 bases; nucleotides outside the gene matches: 7. CDR3 length: 15 amino acids. The CDR3 sequence is CASSVAGQPAQPQHF. CDR3 DNA sequence: TGTGCCAGCAGCGTAGCGGGACAGCCGGCCCAGCCCCAGCATTTT.

This chain connects TRBV6-5 to TRBJ2-3; no clear D. Trimming cost V 10 bases and J 1 base, with 6 bases left between them. CDR3 length: 11 residues. Germline CDR1 MNHEY, CDR2 SVGAGI. The CDR3 DNA reads as TGTGCCACACGGGGCACAGATACGCAGTATTTT. The encoded protein is CATRGTDTQYF.

For this clone: The junction shows a germline mismatch at one end, possibly a read error. The J gene is TRBJ1-3, the V gene TRBV7-9; possible D gene TRBD1, 5 bases. Germline CDR1 and CDR2: SEHNR and FQNEAQ (reference sequence). The CDR3 spans 18 residues. DNA for the CDR3: TGTTCCAGCAGCTTCCCCATTCGAAGGGGTATGACTGGAAACACCATATATTTT. It encodes CSSSFPIRRGMTGNTIYF.

The V and J genes are TRBV18 and TRBJ2-7; possible D gene TRBD2, 6 bases. The CDR3 length is 13 residues. Per the germline V gene, CDR1 is KGHSH and CDR2 is LQKENI. Trimming shortened V by 3 bases and J by 1 base, and 7 bases separated the two germline ends. The CDR3 region is CASSPGTSYEQYF. CDR3 DNA: TGTGCCAGCTCACCTGGGACTTCCTACGAGCAGTACTTC.

There are a few counts of this clone. The chain uses TRBV5-4 and TRBJ2-3; weak D call: TRBD2 (5 bases). The CDR3 is 16 residues long. Germline assignment: CDR1 SGHNT and CDR2 YYREEE (reference sequence). Trimming left V 0 bases short and J 0 bases short, with 11 bases between. CDR3 in amino acids: CASSLAGGLSTDTQYF. For the CDR3, the DNA is TGTGCCAGCAGCTTGGCTGGCGGGCTAAGCACAGATACGCAGTATTTT. Variable domain in full (rest from reference TRBV5-4 and TRBJ2-3): ETGVTQSPTHLIKTRGQQVTLRCSSQSGHNTVSWYQQALGQGPQFIFQYYREEENGRGNFPPRFSGLQFPNYSSELNVNALELDDSALYLCASSLAGGLSTDTQYFGPGTRLTVL.